This T cell receptor (beta chain) emerged from a study of blood T cell repertoires in COVID-19. At the level of the study: Sites across the United States, Italy and Spain contributed samples from acute and convalescent COVID-19. PBMCs, B-cell-depleted T cells, or T cells were the source of the cDNA or gDNA that made up the material.

Germline assignment: CDR1 DFQATT and CDR2 SNEGSKA (reference sequence). This CDR3 is built from 15 residues. V lost 3 bases, J lost 3 bases, and 10 bases stayed unmatched. Per the original data handling: It was from reference gene primer amplification that nucleated cell counts were estimated. Sequenced by immunoSEQ multiplex PCR; TCRdb stores in-frame clones only, minus some. V and J calls and clone size come straight from that table; D and trimming were deduced from the DNA. Here the sample spans about 230,000 clones, roughly 91% being singletons. All enrollees were roughly 18 to 90 years old and from 20 to 30 US areas.

The sequencing input was PBMCs or T cells enriched from blood (not recorded which). The receptor was isolated from a woman in her twenties or thirties with acute COVID-19. This chain uses TRBV20-1 with TRBJ1-1; 7 bases are shared with TRBD1. The CDR3 DNA sequence: TGCAGTGCTAGTCCGACAGGGAAGGGCGACACTGAAGCTTTCTTT. Encoded protein: CSASPTGKGDTEAFF.